Listed here is a single T cell receptor (beta chain). Antigen: not known. TCRdb's table, derived via immunoSEQ multiplex PCR, lists solely in-frame clones and lacks some. The sample has tens of thousands of clones; about nine tenths are singletons. This CDR3 has 17 residues. Trimming took off 2 bases at V and 4 bases at J, with 20 bases between the two ends. The V gene's germline CDR1 is SEHNR and CDR2 FQNEAQ (reference sequence). This entry is derived from a study of graft-versus-host responses after intestinal transplantation. The wider study: Anti-thymocyte globulin induction was given to all recipients, followed by tacrolimus and steroids for around three years.

The receptor was isolated from a human donor who received an intestinal transplant. The starting material was unstimulated CD4+ T cells sorted from spleen or lymph node cells, obtained before intestinal transplant. This chain links TRBV7-9 with TRBJ1-2; D gene uncertain. In nucleotides, the CDR3 is TGTGCCAGCAGCTTATTCGCTACGGAATCGGAGTTCTATGGCTACACCTTC. The encoded protein is CASSLFATESEFYGYTF.